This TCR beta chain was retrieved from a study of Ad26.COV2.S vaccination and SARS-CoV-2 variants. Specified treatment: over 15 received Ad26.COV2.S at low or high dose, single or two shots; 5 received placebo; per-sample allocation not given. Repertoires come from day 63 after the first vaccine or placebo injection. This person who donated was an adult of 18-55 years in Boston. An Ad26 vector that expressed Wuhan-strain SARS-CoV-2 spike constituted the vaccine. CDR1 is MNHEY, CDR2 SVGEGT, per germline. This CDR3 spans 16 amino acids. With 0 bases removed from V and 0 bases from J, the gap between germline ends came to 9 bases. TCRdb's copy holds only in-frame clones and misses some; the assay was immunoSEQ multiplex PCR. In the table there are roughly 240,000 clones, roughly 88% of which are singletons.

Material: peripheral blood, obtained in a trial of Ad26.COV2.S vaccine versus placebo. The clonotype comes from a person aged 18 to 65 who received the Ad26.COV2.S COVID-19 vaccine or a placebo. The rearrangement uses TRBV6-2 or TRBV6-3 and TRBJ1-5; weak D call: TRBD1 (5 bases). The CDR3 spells CASSYSGQLSNQPQHF. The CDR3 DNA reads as TGTGCCAGCAGTTACTCGGGGCAGCTTAGCAATCAGCCCCAGCATTTT.